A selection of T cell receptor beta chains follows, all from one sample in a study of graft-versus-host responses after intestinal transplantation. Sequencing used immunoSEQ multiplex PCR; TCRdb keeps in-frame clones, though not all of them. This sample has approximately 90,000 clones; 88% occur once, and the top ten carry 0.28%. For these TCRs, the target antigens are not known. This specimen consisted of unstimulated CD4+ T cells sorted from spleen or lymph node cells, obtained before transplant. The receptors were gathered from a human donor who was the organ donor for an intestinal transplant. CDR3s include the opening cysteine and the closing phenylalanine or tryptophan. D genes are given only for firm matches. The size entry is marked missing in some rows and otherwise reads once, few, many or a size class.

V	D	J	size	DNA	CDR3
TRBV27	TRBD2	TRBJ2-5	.	TGTGCCAGCGCTGGGACAGGGCGACTAGCGGGAGGAGAGACCCAGTACTTC	CASAGTGRLAGGETQYF
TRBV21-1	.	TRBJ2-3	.	TGTGCAACCAGGGGGTGGAGGACAGATACGCAGTATTTT	CATRGWRTDTQYF
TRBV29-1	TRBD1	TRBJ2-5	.	TGCAGCGCTCGACCGGGACAGGAGCCGGAGACCCAGTACTTC	CSARPGQEPETQYF
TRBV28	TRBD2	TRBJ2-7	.	TGTGCCAGCCGCAGACTAGCGGGGGGATACGAGCAGTACTTC	CASRRLAGGYEQYF
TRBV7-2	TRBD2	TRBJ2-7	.	TGTGCCAGCAGCTTAAGGGGACTAGCGGGAGGGGAGGGGCTTTACGAGCAGTACTTC	CASSLRGLAGGEGLYEQYF
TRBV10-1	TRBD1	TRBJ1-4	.	TGCGCCAGCAAGACAGGGGTCCTACTAACTAATGAAAAACTGTTTTTT	CASKTGVLLTNEKLFF
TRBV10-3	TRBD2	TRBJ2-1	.	TGTGCCATCAGTGTCCCGGGGACTAGCGGCAATGAGCAGTTCTTC	CAISVPGTSGNEQFF
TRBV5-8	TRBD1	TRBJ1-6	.	TGTGCCAGCAGGGGGGGACAGCGGTCACCCCTCCACTTT	CASRGGQRSPLHF
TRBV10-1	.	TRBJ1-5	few	TGCGCCAGCATCAGACAGGTGAATGAAAATCAGCCCCAGCATTTT	CASIRQVNENQPQHF
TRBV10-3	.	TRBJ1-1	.	TGTGCCATCAGTCCCCGGGGGGGGACTGAAGCTTTCTTT	CAISPRGGTEAFF
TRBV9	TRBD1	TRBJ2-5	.	TGTGCCAGCAGCTCCGCCGGGACAGCCCAAGAGACCCAGTACTTC	CASSSAGTAQETQYF
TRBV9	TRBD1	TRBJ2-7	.	TGTGCCAGCAGCCCGGGACAGGGGGCCGAGCAGTACTTC	CASSPGQGAEQYF
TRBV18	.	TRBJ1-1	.	TGTGCCAGCTCATCTGACAGAAACTTGAACACTGAAGCTTTCTTT	CASSSDRNLNTEAFF
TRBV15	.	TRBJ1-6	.	TGTGCCACCAGCACCGGGACAATCTATTCACCCCTCCACTTT	CATSTGTIYSPLHF
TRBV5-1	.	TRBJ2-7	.	TGCGCCAGCAGCTTGGCCTCCCAGGGGCCCTCCGAGCAGTACTTC	CASSLASQGPSEQYF
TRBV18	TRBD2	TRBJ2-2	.	TGTGCCAGCTCACCCGCGGGAGGAAGGGAGCTGTTTTTT	CASSPAGGRELFF
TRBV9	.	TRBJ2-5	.	TGTGCCAGCAGCGTACGACAGTACCAAGAGACCCAGTACTTC	CASSVRQYQETQYF
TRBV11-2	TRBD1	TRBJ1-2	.	TGTGCCAGCAGTCTACAGGGGGCGCGACTTAACTATGGCTACACCTTC	CASSLQGARLNYGYTF
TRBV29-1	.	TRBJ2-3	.	TGCAGCGTTGGAGCCGGACTGCCCCATTTT	CSVGAGLPHF
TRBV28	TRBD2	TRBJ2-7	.	TGTGCCAGCAGCGGGAGGGCCTACGAGCAGTACTTC	CASSGRAYEQYF
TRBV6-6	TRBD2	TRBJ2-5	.	TGTGCCAGCACCGAAACCTTAGCGGGGGTACAAGAGACCCAGTACTTC	CASTETLAGVQETQYF
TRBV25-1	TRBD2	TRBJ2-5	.	TGTGCCAGCTCCACGTCCGGACTAGCGGCTCCACAGACCCAGTACTTC	CASSTSGLAAPQTQYF
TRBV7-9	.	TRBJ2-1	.	TGTGCCAGCAGCGCCCGCGGAGGCTCCTACAATGAGCAGTTCTTC	CASSARGGSYNEQFF
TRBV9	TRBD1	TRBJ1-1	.	TGTGCCAGCAGCCCCGACAGGGTCACTGAAGCTTTCTTT	CASSPDRVTEAFF
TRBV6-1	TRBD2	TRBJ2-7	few	TGTGCCAGCAGGAAGGGACTAGCGGGGCCGGGCGAGCAGTACTTC	CASRKGLAGPGEQYF
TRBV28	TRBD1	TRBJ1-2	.	TGTGCCAGCTCGGGACAGGGGACGTTCGGCTATGGCTACACCTTC	CASSGQGTFGYGYTF
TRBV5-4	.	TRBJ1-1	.	TGTGCCAGCAGCTTTGGCAGGGACACTGAAGCTTTCTTT	CASSFGRDTEAFF
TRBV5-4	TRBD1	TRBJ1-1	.	TGTGCCAGCAGCCTGGCAGGGGACAGGGGAGTGAACACTGAAGCTTTCTTT	CASSLAGDRGVNTEAFF
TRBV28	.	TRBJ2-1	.	TGTGCCAGCAGTTTAGGGGCGGAGGGAGGCAATGAGCAGTTCTTC	CASSLGAEGGNEQFF
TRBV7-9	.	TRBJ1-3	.	TGTGCCAGCAGCCCGCAGGGCTCTGGAAACACCATATATTTT	CASSPQGSGNTIYF
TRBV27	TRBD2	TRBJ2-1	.	TGTGCCAGCAGTTTAGGTCTACCCCGGGAGGGGTTATACAATGAGCAGTTCTTC	CASSLGLPREGLYNEQFF
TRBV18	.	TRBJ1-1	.	TGTGCCAGCTCACGCGGTGGAGGGGACACTGAAGCTTTCTTT	CASSRGGGDTEAFF
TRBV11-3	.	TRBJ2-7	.	TGTGCCAGCAGCTTAGATCAGGACTACGAGCAGTACTTC	CASSLDQDYEQYF
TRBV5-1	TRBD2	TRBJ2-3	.	TGCGCCAGCAGCGGCGGGAGCCGTACGCAGTATTTT	CASSGGSRTQYF
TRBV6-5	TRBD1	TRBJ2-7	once	TGTGCCAGCAGTCCTACGACAGGGTCCCCCTACGAGCAGTACTTC	CASSPTTGSPYEQYF
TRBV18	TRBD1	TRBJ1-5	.	TGTGCCAGCTCACAAGACAGGGGTCGAAATCAGCCCCAGCATTTT	CASSQDRGRNQPQHF
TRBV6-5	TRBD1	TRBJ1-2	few	TGTGCCAGCAGTCAGAACAGGGGGCCGGGAGGCTACACCTTC	CASSQNRGPGGYTF
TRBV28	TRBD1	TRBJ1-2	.	TGTGCCAGCAGTTCCCCCGGGACAGGGGGCGCCTATGGCTACACCTTC	CASSSPGTGGAYGYTF
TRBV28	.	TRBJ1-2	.	TGTGCCAGCAGTTTTGCGGGGAGGATTTCGGATGGCTACACCTTC	CASSFAGRISDGYTF
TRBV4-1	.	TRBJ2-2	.	TGCGCCAGCAGCCAATATGGGGGCGCCGGACATTCCACCGGGGAGCTGTTTTTT	CASSQYGGAGHSTGELFF